The present T cell receptor beta chain was sequenced within a study of blood T cell repertoires in COVID-19. In the study overall: Sites in the United States, Italy and Spain provided acute and convalescent COVID-19 samples.

Germline V lookup: CDR1 SGHNT, CDR2 YYREEE (reference sequence). The V end was cut by 3 bases, the J end by 2 bases, with 8 bases between. This CDR3 has 13 residues. Under the authors' procedure: The assay estimated nucleated cells by amplifying reference gene primers. Only in-frame clones appear in the TCRdb table, and some are missing; sequencing was by immunoSEQ multiplex PCR. V, J and clone size reflect that table, while D and trimming were determined from the DNA. This sample carries about 98,000 clones, roughly 87% of them seen once, and the ten largest clones take more than 15%. The gene calls are TRBV5-4 and TRBJ2-5, with D perhaps TRBD1 (6 bases). The sequence came from a man of 80 years or more with acute or convalescent COVID-19. The specimen was peripheral blood. The CDR3, as DNA: TGTGCCAGCAGCTCCGGACAGCAAGAGACCCAGTACTTC. Its protein product is CASSSGQQETQYF.